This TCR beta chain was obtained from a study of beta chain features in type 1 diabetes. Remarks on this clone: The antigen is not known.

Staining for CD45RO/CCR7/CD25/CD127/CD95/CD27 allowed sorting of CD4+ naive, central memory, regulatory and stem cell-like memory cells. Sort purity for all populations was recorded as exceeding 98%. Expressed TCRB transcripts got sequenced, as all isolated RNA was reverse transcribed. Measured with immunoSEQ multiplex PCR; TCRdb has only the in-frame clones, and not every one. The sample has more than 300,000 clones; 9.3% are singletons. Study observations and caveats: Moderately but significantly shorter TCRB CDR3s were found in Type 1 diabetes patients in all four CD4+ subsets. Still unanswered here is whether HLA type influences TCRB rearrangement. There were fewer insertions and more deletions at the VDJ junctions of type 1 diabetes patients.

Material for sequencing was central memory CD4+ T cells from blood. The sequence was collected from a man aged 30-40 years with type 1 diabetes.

CDR3 DNA sequence: TGTGCCAGCAGCTTCGACAGCTCCTACAATGAGCAGTTCTTC. Its translation: CASSFDSSYNEQFF. The V call is TRBV7-2, the J call TRBJ2-1, with D tentatively TRBD1 (5 bases). Trimming cost V 3 bases and J 0 bases, with 6 bases left between them. Germline V gene lookup returns CDR1 SGHTA and CDR2 FQGNSA. The CDR3 extends over 14 amino acids.